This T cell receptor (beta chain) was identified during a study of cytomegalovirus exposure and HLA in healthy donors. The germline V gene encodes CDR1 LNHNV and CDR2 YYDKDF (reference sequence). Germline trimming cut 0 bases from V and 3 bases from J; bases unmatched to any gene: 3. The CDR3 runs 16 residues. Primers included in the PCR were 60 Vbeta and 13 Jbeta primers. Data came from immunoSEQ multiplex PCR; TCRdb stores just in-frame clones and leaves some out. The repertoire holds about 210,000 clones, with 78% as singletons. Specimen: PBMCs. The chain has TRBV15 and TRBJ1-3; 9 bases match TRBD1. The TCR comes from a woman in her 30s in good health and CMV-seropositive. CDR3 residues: CATSRETGGYGNTIYF. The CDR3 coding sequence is TGTGCCACCAGCAGAGAGACAGGGGGTTATGGAAACACCATATATTTT. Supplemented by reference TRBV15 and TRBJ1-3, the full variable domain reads DAMVIQNPRYQVTQFGKPVTLSCSQTLNHNVMYWYQQKSSQAPKLLFHYYDKDFNNEADTPDNFQSRRPNTSFCFLDIRSPGLGDTAMYLCATSRETGGYGNTIYFGEGSWLTVV.